The sequence of this TCR beta chain was determined in a study of identifying expanded T cells in peripheral blood. This clone was found once. Its antigen is not known. Assay used: immunoSEQ multiplex PCR; TCRdb lists only in-frame clones, some missing. The table has about 81,000 clones, about 83% seen once. The V gene end was trimmed by 6 bases and the J gene end by 3 bases; junction bases not matched to a gene: 7. The germline gives CDR1 SEHNR, CDR2 FQNEAQ (reference sequence). This CDR3 contains 16 residues. Collection occurred without any documented infections or immune events in donors. Points from the study as a whole: Variance in clone template counts between roughly two-week samples significantly increased with total template count across all healthy donors. About 1.2 clones differed between technical replicates, versus approximately 17 and 20 over time.

This receptor was taken from a person aged 18-69 years in good health. Sample: blood. V usage is TRBV7-9 and J usage is TRBJ2-2; 10 nucleotides match TRBD2. CDR3 in DNA: TGTGCCAGCAGTCGAAGCGGGAGGGCCGACACCGGGGAGCTGTTTTTT. It encodes CASSRSGRADTGELFF.